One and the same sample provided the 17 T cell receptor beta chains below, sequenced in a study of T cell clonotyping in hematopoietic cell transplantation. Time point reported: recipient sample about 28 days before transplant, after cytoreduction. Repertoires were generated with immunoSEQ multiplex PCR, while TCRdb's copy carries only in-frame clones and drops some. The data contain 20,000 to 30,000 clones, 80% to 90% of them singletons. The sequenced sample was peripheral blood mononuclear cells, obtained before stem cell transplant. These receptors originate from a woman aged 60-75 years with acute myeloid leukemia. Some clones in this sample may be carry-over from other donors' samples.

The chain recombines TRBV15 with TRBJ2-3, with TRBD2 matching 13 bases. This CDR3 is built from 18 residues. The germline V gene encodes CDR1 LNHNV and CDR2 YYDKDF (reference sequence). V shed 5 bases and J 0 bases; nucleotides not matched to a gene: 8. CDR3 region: CATSGGTSGATSTDTQYF. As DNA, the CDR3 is TGTGCCACCAGCGGAGGGACTAGCGGGGCAACTAGCACAGATACGCAGTATTTT.

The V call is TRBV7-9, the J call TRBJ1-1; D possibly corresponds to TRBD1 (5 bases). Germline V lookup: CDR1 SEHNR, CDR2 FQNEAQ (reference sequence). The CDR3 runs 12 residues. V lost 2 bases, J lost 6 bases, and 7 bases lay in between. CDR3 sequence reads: CASSLTGAEAFF. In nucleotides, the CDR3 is TGTGCCAGCAGCTTAACGGGGGCTGAAGCTTTCTTT.

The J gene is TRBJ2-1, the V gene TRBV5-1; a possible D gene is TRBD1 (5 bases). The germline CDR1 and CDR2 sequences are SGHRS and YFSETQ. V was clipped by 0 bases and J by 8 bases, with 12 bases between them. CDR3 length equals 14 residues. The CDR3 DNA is TGCGCCAGCAGCTTGGTAGTTAGCAGGGATGAGCAGTTCTTC. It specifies CASSLVVSRDEQFF.

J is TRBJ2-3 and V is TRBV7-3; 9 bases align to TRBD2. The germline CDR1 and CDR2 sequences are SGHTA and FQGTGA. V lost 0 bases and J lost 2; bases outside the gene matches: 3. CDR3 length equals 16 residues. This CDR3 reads CASSLTAGGYTDTQYF. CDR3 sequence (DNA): TGTGCCAGCAGCTTAACAGCGGGGGGTTACACAGATACGCAGTATTTT. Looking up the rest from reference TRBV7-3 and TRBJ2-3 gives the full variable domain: GAGVSQTPSNKVTEKGKYVELRCDPISGHTALYWYRQSLGQGPEFLIYFQGTGAADDSGLPNDRFFAVRPEGSVSTLKIQRTERGDSAVYLCASSLTAGGYTDTQYFGPGTRLTVL.

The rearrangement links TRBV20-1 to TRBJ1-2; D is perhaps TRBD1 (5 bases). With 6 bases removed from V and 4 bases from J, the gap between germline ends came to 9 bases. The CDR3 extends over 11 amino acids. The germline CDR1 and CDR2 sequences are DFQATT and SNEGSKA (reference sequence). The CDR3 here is CSAGAAYGYTF. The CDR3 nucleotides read TGCAGTGCCGGGGCCGCCTATGGCTACACCTTC.

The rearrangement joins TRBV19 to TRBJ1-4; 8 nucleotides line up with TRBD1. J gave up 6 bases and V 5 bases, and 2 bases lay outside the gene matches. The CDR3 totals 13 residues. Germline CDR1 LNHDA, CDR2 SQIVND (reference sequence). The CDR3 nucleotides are TGTGCCAGTAGTTCAGGGGGCCATGAAAAACTGTTTTTT. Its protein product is CASSSGGHEKLFF.

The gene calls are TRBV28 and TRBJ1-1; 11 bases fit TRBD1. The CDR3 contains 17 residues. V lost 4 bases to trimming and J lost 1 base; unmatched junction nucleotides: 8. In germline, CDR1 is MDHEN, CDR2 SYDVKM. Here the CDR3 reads CASSSLDRGPKNTEAFF. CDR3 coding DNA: TGTGCCAGCAGTTCTTTGGACAGGGGGCCCAAGAACACTGAAGCTTTCTTT.

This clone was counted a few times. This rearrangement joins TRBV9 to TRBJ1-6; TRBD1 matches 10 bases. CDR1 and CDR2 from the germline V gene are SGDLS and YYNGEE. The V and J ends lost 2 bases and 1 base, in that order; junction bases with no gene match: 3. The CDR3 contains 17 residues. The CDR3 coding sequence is TGTGCCAGCAGCGTGGGACAGGGGTTGTCCTATAATTCACCCCTCCACTTT. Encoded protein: CASSVGQGLSYNSPLHF.

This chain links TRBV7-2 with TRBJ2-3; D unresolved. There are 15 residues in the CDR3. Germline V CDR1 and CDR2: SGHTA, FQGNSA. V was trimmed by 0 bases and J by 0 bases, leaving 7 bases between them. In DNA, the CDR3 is TGTGCCAGCAGCTTAGCAGCACCCAGCACAGATACGCAGTATTTT. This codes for CASSLAAPSTDTQYF.

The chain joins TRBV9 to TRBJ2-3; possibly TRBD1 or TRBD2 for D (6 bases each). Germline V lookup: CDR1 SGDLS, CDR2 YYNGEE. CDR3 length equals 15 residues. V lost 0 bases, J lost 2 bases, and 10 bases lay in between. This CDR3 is CASSVGGTPTDTQYF. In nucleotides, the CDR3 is TGTGCCAGCAGCGTAGGCGGGACACCCACAGATACGCAGTATTTT.

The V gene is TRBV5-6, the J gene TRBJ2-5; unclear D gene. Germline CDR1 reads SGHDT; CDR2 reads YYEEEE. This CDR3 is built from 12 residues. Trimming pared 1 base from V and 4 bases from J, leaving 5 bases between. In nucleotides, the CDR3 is TGTGCCAGCAGCTTGACGGGAGAGACCCAGTACTTC. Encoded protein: CASSLTGETQYF.

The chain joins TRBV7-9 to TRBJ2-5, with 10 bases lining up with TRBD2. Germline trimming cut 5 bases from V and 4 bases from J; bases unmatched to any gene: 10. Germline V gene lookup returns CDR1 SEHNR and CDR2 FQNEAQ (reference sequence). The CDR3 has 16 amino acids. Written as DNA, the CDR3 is TGTGCCAGCAGCCCCCGGGGACTAGCGAGGGGAGAGACCCAGTACTTC. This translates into CASSPRGLARGETQYF. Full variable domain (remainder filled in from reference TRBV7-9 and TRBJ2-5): DTGVSQNPRHKITKRGQNVTFRCDPISEHNRLYWYRQTLGQGPEFLTYFQNEAQLEKSRLLSDRFSAERPKGSFSTLEIQRTEQGDSAMYLCASSPRGLARGETQYFGPGTRLLVL.

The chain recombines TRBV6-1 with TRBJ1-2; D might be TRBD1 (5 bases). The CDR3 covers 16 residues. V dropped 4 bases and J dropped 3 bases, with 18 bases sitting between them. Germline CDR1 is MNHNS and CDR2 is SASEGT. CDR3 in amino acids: CASSVMGPPMDYGYTF. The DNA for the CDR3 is TGTGCCAGCAGTGTGATGGGGCCACCCATGGACTATGGCTACACCTTC.

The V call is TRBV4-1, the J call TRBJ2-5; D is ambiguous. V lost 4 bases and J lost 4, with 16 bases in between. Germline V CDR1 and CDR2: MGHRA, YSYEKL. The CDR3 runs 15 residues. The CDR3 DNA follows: TGCGCCAGCAGCCCCCGACCCCTGCCCCCAGAGACCCAGTACTTC. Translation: CASSPRPLPPETQYF.

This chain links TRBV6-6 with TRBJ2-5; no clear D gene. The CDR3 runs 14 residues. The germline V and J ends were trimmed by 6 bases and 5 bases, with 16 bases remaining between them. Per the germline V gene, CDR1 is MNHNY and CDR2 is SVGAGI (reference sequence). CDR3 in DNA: TGTGCCAGCAGCTCGGACCTGGTACGGGAGACCCAGTACTTC. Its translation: CASSSDLVRETQYF.

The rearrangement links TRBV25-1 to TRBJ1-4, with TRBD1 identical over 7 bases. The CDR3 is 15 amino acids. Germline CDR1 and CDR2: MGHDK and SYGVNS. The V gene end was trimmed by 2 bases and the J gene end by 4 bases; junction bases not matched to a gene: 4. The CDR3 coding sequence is TGTGCCAGCAGTGAAGAGACAGGGATTAATGAAAAACTGTTTTTT. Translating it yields CASSEETGINEKLFF.

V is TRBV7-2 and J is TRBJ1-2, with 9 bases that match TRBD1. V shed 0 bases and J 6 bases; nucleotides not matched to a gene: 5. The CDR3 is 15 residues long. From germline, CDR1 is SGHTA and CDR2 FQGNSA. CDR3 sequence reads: CASSLAGQGFDGYTF. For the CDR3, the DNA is TGTGCCAGCAGCTTAGCTGGACAGGGGTTCGATGGCTACACCTTC.